This T cell receptor (beta chain) was sequenced for a study of T-cell reconstitution after alpha-beta-depleted transplantation in children. After removal of 4 bases from V and 3 bases from J, the junction contained 10 bases not matched to a gene. The CDR3 is 17 residues long. CDR1 is LGHNA and CDR2 is YSLEER in the germline V gene. Regarding this clonotype: Its matching antigen is unknown.

Using unique molecular identifiers, the investigators prepared the TCRbeta library. TCRdb ran MiXCR on the PCR reads and lists one entry per CDR3 protein. Of over 150,000 distinct CDR3 sequences in the sample, approximately 6.9% were seen once. Study-wide findings and caveats: The main origin of T-cell counts and diversity one year after transplant was newly produced T cells. It was surviving recipient T cells and thymic progenitors that gave some patients high TCRbeta diversity at day 60. Roughly two months post-transplant, alpha-beta T cells reportedly originated from several hundred graft clones that had expanded.

The chain links TRBV4-3 to TRBJ2-1, with 9 positions matching TRBD2. The sequence was obtained from a boy aged 2 to 9 with acute lymphoblastic leukemia, due to receive a stem cell transplant. The source was PBMCs, collected before TCRalphabeta/CD19-depleted stem cell transplant. For the CDR3, the DNA is TGCGCCAGCAGCCGATCCCAAGCGGGGGGCCTCTACAATGAGCAGTTCTTC. Translated, it gives CASSRSQAGGLYNEQFF.